This T cell receptor (beta chain) was captured in a study of T cell responses to AZD1222 COVID-19 vaccine. Germline V gene lookup returns CDR1 KGHSH and CDR2 LQKENI. With 0 bases removed from V and 4 bases from J, the gap between germline ends came to 12 bases. This CDR3 contains 15 residues. With regard to this clone: The antigen remains unidentified.

This table comes from immunoSEQ multiplex PCR, and its TCRdb copy is limited to in-frame clones, with some not included. The data show approximately 130,000 clones, roughly 87% seen once. Pooling was applied to second doses at about 4 or about 12 weeks. Study-level findings and limits: It should be noted that donors were predominantly white British and more often female, and clonal diversity was possibly underestimated. Once two AZD1222 doses were given, Spike-specific TCR breadth and depth went up. Vaccine-associated CD4 TCRs spanned spike, dominant at 160-218 and 743-854.

This specimen was peripheral blood, taken 28 days after the second AZD1222 dose. This clonotype originated in an adult who received the AZD1222 COVID-19 vaccine. The V call is TRBV18, the J call TRBJ1-1; D unresolved. In DNA, the CDR3 is TGTGCCAGCTCACCACCGGCAGGCGGTATCACTGAAGCTTTCTTT. It translates to CASSPPAGGITEAFF. The complete variable domain, with remaining parts taken from reference TRBV18 and TRBJ1-1, reads NAGVMQNPRHLVRRRGQEARLRCSPMKGHSHVYWYRQLPEEGLKFMVYLQKENIIDESGMPKERFSAEFPKEGPSILRIQQVVRGDSAAYFCASSPPAGGITEAFFGQGTRLTVV.